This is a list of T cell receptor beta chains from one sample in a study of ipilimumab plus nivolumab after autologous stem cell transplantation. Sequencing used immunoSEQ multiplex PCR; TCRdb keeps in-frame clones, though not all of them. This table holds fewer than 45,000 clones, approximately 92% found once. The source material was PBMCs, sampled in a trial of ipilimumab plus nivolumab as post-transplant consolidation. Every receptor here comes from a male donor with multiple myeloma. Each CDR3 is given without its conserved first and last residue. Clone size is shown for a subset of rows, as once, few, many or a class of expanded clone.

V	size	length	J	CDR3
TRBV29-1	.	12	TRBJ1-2	SVVGYRGNYGYT
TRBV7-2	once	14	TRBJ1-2	ASSLEGWGQGGGYT
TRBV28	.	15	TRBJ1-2	ASSFSGGPRIDYGYT
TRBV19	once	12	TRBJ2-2	ASSKPTNTGELF
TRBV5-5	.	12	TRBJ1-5	ASSLAQVNQPQH
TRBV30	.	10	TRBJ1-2	ASGQGAGGYT
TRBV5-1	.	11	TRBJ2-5	ASSRGAQETQY
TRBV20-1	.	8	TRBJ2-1	SAVDNEQF
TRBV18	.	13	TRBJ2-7	ASSPESGTGNEQY
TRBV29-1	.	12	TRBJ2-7	SVEDRGQTYEQY
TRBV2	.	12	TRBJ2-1	ASTPTASYNEQF
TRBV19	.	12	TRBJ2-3	ASRRTADTDTQY
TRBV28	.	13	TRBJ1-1	ASRLWDSRITEAF
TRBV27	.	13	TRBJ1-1	ASIGTGRGNTEAF
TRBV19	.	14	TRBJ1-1	ASSIKGEGYGTEAF
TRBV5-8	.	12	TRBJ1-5	ASSFGNSNQPQH
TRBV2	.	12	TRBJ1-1	ASSEERTKRGAF
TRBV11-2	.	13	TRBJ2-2	ASSRQGTRTGELF
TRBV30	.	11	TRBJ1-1	AWAQGVNTEAF
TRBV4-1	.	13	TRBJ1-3	ASSAGQGAGNTIY
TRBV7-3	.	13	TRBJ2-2	ASSFSRGHTEELF
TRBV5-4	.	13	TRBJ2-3	ASSRRDRVTDTQY
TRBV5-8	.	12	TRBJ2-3	ASSLMGITDTQY
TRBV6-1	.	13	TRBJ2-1	ASSVGDRVHNEQF
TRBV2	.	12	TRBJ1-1	ASSEARRLVLSL
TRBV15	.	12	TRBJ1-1	ATSTDRANIEAF
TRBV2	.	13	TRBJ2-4	ASSPPTGGKNIQY
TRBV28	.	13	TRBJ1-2	ASSGYRVIWEGYT
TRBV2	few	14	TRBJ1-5	ASSQYSTDSNQPQH
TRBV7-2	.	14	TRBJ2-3	ASSWGLAASTDTQY
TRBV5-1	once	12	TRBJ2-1	ASSLGPPDNEQF
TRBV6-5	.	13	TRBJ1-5	ASSNTGSSYQPQH
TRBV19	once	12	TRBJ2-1	ASSFGLAGAEQF
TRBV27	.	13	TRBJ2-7	ASTPLGGLGYEQY
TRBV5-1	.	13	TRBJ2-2	ASSLGGINTGELF
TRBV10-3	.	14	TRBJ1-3	AISESWGVIGNTIY
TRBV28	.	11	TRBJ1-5	ASASGRNQPQH
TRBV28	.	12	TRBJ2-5	ANSIAGGQETQY
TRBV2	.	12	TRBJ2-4	ASSEDIEINIQY
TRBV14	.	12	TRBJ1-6	ASSQGLNNSPLH
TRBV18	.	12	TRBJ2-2	ASSPLGQTGELF
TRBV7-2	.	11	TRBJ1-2	ASSLRGLDGHT
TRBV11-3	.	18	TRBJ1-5	ASSLIPPGTRQRGNQPQH
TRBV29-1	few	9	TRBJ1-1	SVDRYTEAF
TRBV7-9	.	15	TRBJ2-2	ASSSTGTSVMSGELF
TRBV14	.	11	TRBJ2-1	ASSQGTGGRQF
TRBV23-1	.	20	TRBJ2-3	ASRPGPWGFRTSGGAGDTQY
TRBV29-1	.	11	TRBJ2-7	SVVPGQGTKQY
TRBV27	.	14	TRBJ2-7	ASSLSAGDLFHEQY
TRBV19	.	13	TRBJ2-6	ASSKVFSGANVLT
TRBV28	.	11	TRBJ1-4	ASSLEDLGKLF
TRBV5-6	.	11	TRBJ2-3	ASSLESTDTQY
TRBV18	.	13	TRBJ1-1	ASSLPGQTMQEAF
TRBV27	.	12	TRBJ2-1	ASRPGLPYNEQF
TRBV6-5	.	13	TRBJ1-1	ASRRHLEAPTEAF